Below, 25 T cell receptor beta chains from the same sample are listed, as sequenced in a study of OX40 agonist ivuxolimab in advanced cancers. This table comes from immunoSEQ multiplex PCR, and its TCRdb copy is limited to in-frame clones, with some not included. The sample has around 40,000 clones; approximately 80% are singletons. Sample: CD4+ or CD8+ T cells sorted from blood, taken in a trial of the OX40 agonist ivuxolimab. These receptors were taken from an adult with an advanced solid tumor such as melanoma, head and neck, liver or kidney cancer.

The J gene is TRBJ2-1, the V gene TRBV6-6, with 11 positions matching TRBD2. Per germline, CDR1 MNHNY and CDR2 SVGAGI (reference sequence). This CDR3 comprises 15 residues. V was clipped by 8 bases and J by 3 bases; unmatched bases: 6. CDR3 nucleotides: TGTGCCAGCCGAGAACTAGCGGGAGACTACAATGAGCAGTTCTTC. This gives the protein CASRELAGDYNEQFF.

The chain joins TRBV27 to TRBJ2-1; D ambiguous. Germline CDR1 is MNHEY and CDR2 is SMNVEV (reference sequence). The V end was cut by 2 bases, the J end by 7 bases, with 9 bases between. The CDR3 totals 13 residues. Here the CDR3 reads CASSLIRENEQFF. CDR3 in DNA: TGTGCCAGCAGTTTAATTAGGGAAAATGAGCAGTTCTTC.

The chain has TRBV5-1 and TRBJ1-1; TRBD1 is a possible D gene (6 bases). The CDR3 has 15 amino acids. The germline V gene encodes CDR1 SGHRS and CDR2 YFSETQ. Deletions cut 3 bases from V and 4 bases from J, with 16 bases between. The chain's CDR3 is CASSWGAGSGTEAFF. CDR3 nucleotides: TGCGCCAGCAGCTGGGGGGCAGGGAGTGGCACTGAAGCTTTCTTT.

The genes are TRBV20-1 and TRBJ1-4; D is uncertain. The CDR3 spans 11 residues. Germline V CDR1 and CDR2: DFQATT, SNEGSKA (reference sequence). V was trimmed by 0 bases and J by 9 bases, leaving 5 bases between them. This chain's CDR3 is CSARDQQKLFF. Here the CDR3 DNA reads TGCAGTGCTAGAGATCAACAAAAACTGTTTTTT.

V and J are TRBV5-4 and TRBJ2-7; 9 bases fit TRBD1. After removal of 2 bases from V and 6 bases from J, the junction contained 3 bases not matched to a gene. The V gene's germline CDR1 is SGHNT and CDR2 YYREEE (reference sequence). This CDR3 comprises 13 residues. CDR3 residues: CASSLDRGSEQYF. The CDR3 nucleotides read TGTGCCAGCAGCTTAGACAGGGGGTCCGAGCAGTACTTC.

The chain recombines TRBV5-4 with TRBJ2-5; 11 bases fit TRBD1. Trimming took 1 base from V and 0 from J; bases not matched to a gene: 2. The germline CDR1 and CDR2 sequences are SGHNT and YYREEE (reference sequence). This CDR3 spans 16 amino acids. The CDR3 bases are TGTGCCAGCAGCTTGTGGGACAGGGGGGACCAAGAGACCCAGTACTTC. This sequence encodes CASSLWDRGDQETQYF.

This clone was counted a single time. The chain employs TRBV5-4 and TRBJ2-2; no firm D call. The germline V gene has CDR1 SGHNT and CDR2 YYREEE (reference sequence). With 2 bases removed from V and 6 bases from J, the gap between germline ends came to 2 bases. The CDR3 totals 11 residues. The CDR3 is CASSFAGELFF. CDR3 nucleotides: TGTGCCAGCAGCTTCGCCGGGGAGCTGTTTTTT.

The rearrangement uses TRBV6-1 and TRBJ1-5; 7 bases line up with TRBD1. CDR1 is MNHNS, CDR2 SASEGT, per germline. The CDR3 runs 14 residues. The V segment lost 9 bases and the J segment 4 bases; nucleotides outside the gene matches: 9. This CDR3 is CASRTGAENQPQHF. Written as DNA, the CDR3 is TGTGCCAGTCGGACAGGAGCGGAAAATCAGCCCCAGCATTTT.

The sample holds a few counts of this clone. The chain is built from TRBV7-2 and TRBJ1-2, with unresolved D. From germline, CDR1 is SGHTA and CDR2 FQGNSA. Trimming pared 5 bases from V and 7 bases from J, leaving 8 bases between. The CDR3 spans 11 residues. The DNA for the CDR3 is TGTGCCAGCAGCCAAGCGGCTGGCTACACCTTC. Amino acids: CASSQAAGYTF.

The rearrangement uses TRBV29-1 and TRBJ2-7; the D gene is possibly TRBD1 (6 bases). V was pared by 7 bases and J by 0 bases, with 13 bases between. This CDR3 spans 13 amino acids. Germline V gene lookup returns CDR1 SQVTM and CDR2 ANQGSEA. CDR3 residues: CSAWTDSSYEQYF. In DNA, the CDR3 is TGCAGCGCCTGGACAGATAGCTCCTACGAGCAGTACTTC.

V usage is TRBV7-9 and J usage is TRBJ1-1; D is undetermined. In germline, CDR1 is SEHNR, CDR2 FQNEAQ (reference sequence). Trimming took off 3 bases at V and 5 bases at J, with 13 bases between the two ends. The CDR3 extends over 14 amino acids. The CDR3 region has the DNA TGTGCCAGCAGCTTCCCACCAGGAAGAACTGAAGCTTTCTTT. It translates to CASSFPPGRTEAFF.

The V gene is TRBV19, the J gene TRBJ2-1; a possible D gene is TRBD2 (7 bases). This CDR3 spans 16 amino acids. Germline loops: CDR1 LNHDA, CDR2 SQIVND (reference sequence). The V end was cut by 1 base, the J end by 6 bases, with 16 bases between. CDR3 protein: CASSIAAGAGGNEQFF. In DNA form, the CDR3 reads TGTGCCAGTAGTATAGCTGCGGGGGCCGGAGGCAATGAGCAGTTCTTC.

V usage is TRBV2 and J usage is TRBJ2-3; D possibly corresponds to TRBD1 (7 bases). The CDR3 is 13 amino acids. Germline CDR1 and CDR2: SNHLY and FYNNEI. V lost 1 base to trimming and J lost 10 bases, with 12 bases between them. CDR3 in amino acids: CASSEVGGQSQYF. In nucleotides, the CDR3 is TGTGCCAGCAGTGAAGTGGGGGGACAGTCGCAGTATTTT.

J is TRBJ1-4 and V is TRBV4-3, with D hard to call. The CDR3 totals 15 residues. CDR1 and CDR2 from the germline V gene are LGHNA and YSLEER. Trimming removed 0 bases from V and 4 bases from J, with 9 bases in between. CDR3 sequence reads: CASSQDLQHNEKLFF. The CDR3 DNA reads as TGCGCCAGCAGCCAAGATTTACAGCATAATGAAAAACTGTTTTTT.

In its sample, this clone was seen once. This CDR3 reads CASSQANEQFF. CDR3 in DNA: TGCGCCAGCAGTCAAGCGAATGAGCAGTTCTTC. This rearrangement joins TRBV5-1 to TRBJ2-1; no firm D call. V lost 5 bases to trimming and J lost 7 bases, with 7 bases between them. The CDR3 spans 11 residues. The germline CDR1 and CDR2 sequences are SGHRS and YFSETQ.

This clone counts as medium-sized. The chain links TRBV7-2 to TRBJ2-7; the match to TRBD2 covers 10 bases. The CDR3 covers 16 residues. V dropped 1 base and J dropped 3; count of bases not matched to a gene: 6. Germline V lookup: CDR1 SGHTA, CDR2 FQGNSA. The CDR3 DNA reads TGTGCCAGCAGCTTAGAGGGGGCTAGCGGGAGCTACGAGCAGTACTTC. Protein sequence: CASSLEGASGSYEQYF.

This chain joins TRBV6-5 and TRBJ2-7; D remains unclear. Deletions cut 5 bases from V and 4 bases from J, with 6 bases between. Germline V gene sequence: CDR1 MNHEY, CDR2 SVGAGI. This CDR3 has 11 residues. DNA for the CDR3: TGTGCCAGCAGTAAAAAATACGAGCAGTACTTC. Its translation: CASSKKYEQYF.

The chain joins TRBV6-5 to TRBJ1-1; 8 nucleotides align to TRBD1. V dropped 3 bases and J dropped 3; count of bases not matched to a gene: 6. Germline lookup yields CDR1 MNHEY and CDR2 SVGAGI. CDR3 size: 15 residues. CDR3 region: CASSYGTDRDTEAFF. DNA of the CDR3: TGTGCCAGCAGTTATGGAACGGACAGGGACACTGAAGCTTTCTTT.

CDR3 DNA sequence: TGTGCCAGCAGCCAATTTCGTCCCTACACCTTC. Translation gives CASSQFRPYTF. V usage is TRBV16 and J usage is TRBJ1-2, with unresolved D. The length of the CDR3 is 11 residues. The germline V gene has CDR1 KGHSY and CDR2 FQNENV. V was clipped by 1 base and J by 10 bases, with 7 bases between them.

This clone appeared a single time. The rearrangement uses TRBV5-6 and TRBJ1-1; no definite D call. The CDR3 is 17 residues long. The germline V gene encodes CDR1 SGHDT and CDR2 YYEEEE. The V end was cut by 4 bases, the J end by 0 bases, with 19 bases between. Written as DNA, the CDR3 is TGTGCCAGCAGCCTGGCGACGGTACTCGGAATGAACACTGAAGCTTTCTTT. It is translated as CASSLATVLGMNTEAFF.

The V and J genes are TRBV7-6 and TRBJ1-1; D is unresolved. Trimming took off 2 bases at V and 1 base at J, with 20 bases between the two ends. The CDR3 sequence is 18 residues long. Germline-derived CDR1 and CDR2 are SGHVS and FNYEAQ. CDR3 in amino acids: CASSLFRARDSSNTEAFF. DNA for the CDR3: TGTGCCAGCAGCTTATTTCGGGCTCGTGATTCATCGAACACTGAAGCTTTCTTT. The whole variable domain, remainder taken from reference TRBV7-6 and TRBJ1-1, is GAGVSQSPRYKVTKRGQDVALRCDPISGHVSLYWYRQALGQGPEFLTYFNYEAQQDKSGLPNDRFSAERPEGSISTLTIQRTEQRDSAMYRCASSLFRARDSSNTEAFFGQGTRLTVV.

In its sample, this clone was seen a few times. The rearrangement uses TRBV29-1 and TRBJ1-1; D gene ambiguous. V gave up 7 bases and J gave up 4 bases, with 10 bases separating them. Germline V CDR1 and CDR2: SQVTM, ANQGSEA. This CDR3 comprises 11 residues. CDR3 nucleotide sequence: TGCAGCGCCTCAAAGGCCACTGAAGCTTTCTTT. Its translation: CSASKATEAFF.

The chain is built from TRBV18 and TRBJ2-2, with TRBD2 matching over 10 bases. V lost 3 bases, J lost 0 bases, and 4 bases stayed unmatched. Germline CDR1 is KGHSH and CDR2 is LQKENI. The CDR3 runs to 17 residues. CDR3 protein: CASSPQREGSNTGELFF. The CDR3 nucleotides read TGTGCCAGCTCACCTCAGCGGGAGGGCTCGAACACCGGGGAGCTGTTTTTT. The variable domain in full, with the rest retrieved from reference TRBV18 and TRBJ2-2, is NAGVMQNPRHLVRRRGQEARLRCSPMKGHSHVYWYRQLPEEGLKFMVYLQKENIIDESGMPKERFSAEFPKEGPSILRIQQVVRGDSAAYFCASSPQREGSNTGELFFGEGSRLTVL.

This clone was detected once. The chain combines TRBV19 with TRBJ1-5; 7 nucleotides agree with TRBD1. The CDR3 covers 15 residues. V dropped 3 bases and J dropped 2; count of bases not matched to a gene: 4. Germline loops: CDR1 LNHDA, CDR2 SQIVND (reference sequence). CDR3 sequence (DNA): TGTGCCAGTAGTATTTACAGGGGACGCAATCAGCCCCAGCATTTT. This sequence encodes CASSIYRGRNQPQHF.

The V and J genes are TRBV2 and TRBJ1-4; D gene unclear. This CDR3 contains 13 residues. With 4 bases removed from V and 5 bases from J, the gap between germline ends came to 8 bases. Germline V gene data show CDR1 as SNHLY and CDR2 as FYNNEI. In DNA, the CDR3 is TGTGCCAGCAGTGCTCAAGGGAATGAAAAACTGTTTTTT. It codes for CASSAQGNEKLFF.